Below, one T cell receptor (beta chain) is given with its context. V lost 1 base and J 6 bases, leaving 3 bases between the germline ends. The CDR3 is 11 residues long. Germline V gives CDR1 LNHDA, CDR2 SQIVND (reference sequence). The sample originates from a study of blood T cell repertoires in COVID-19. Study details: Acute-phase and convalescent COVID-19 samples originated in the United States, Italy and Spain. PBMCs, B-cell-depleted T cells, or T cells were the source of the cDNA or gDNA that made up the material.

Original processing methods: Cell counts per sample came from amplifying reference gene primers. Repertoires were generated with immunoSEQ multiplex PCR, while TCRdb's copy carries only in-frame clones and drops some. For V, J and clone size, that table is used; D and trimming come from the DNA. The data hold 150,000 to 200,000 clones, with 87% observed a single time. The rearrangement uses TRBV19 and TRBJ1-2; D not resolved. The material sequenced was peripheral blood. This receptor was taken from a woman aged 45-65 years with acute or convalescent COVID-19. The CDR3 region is CASSIADGYTF. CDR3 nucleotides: TGTGCCAGTAGTATAGCGGATGGCTACACCTTC.